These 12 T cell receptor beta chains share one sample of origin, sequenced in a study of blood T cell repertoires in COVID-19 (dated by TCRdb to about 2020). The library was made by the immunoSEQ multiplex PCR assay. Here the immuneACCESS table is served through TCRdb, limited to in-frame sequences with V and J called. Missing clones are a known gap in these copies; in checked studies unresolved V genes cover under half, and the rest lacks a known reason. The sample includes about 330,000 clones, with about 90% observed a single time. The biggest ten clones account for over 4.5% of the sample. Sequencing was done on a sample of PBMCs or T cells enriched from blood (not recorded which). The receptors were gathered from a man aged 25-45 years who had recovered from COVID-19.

In DNA, the CDR3 is TGTGCCAGCAGTTTAGGTCCCACAGGGCGATCACCCCTCCACTTT. Amino acid sequence: CASSLGPTGRSPLHF. This chain connects TRBV27 to TRBJ1-6; possible D gene TRBD1, 6 bases. V gave up 2 bases and J gave up 10 bases, with 15 bases separating them. The CDR3 contains 15 residues. Looked up from germline, CDR1 is MNHEY and CDR2 is SMNVEV (reference sequence).

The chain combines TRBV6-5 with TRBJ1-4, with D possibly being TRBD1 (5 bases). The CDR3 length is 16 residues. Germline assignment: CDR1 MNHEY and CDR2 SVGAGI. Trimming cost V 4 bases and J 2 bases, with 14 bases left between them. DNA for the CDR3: TGTGCCAGCAGTTCTTTCATCGGGGGGACTAATGAAAAACTGTTTTTT. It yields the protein CASSSFIGGTNEKLFF.

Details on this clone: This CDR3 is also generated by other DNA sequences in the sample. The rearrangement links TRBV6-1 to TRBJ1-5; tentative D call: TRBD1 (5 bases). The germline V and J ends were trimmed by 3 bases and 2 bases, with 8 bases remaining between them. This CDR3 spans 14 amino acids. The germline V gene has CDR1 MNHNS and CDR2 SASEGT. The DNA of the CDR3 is TGTGCCAGCAGTGAGGTACAGGGCAATCAGCCCCAGCATTTT. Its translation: CASSEVQGNQPQHF.

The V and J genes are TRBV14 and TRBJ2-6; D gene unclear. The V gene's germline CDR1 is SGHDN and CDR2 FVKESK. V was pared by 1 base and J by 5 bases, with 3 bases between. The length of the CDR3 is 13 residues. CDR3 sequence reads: CASSQARANVLTF. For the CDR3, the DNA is TGTGCCAGCAGCCAAGCCAGGGCCAACGTCCTGACTTTC.

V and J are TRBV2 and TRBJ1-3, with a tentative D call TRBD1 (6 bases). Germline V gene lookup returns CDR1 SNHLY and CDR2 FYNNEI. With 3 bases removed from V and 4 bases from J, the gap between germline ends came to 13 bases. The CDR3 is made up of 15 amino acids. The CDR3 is CASSEGHFDGNTIYF. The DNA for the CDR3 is TGTGCCAGCAGTGAGGGACATTTTGACGGAAACACCATATATTTT.

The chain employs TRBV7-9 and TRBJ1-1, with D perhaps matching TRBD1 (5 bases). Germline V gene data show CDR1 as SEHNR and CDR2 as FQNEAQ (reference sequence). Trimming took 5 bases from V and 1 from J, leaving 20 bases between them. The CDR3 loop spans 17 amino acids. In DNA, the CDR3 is TGTGCCAGCAGCCACCCCCAGGGACTGGGCCCGAACACTGAAGCTTTCTTT. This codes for CASSHPQGLGPNTEAFF.

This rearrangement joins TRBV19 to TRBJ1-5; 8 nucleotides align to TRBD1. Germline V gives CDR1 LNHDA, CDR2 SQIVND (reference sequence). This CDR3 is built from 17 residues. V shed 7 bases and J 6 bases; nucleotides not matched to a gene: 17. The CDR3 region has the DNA TGTGCCAGTACCGGGACAGGTCGCTACGAACGGGTTCAGCCCCAGCATTTT. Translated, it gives CASTGTGRYERVQPQHF.

The CDR3 region is CASSAGTSGGNTGELFF. CDR3 sequence (DNA): TGTGCCAGCAGCGCCGGGACTAGCGGGGGGAACACCGGGGAGCTGTTTTTT. The chain recombines TRBV7-9 with TRBJ2-2; 14 nucleotides agree with TRBD2. Trimming took 5 bases from V and 1 from J; bases not matched to a gene: 3. Germline lookup yields CDR1 SEHNR and CDR2 FQNEAQ (reference sequence). CDR3 length equals 17 residues.

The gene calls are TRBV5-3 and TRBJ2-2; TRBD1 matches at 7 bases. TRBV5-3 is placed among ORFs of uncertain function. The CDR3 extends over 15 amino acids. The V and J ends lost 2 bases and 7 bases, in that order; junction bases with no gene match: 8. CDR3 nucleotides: TGTGCCAGAAGCTTAACACAGGGGCGTGTCGGGGAGCTGTTTTTT. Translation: CARSLTQGRVGELFF.

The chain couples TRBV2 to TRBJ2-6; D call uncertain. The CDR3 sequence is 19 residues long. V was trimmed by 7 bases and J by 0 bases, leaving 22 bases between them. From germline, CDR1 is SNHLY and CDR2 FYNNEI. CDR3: CASNALRGRYISGANVLTF. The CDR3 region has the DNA TGTGCCAGCAACGCCCTTAGAGGCCGATATATCTCTGGGGCCAACGTCCTGACTTTC.

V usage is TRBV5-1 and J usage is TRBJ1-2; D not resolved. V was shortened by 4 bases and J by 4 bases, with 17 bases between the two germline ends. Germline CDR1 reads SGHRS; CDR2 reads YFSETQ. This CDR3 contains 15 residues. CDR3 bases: TGCGCCAGCAGCGCCGATTCCGGCGGACTCTATGGCTACACCTTC. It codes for CASSADSGGLYGYTF.

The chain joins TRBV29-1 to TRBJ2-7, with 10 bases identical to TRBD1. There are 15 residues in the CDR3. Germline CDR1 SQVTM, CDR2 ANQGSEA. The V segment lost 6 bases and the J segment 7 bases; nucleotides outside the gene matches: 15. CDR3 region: CSVRARDRGMGEQYF. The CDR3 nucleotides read TGCAGCGTGAGGGCCCGGGACAGGGGCATGGGGGAGCAGTACTTC.